The rows below give T cell receptor beta chains drawn from one sample of a study of cytomegalovirus exposure and HLA in healthy donors. Libraries were prepared by immunoSEQ multiplex PCR; TCRdb keeps only in-frame clonotypes and omits some of them. This sample has some 85,000 clones; around 81% occur once, and the top ten carry approximately 6%. Sequencing used PBMCs. The source is a man aged 18 to 29 in good health and CMV-seropositive. The CDR3 runs from the conserved cysteine through the conserved F or W. The order of the fields is CDR3 DNA, CDR3 protein, J gene, D gene, V gene, clone size. A D gene is named only where the DNA matches it firmly. Only part of the rows carry a size: once, few, many, or a class if the clone is expanded.

TGTGCCAGCAGCCTACAGGGTTCTACTGAAGCTTTCTTT | CASSLQGSTEAFF | TRBJ1-1 | NA | TRBV7-9 | NA
TGTGCCAGCAGCTTGCCTGGAGGTACTGAAGCTTTCTTT | CASSLPGGTEAFF | TRBJ1-1 | NA | TRBV5-6 | NA
TGTGCCAGCAGCGTAGGAGACAGGACAGCTAACTATGGCTACACCTTC | CASSVGDRTANYGYTF | TRBJ1-2 | NA | TRBV9 | NA
TGTGCCAGCAGCGCCCTGTCTAGCGGGAAATACGAGCAGTACTTC | CASSALSSGKYEQYF | TRBJ2-7 | TRBD2 | TRBV9 | NA
TGTGCCAGCTTCGGGACAGGGGGTAACACTGAAGCTTTCTTT | CASFGTGGNTEAFF | TRBJ1-1 | TRBD1 | TRBV2 | NA
TGTGCCTCCCAAGCCGGGGGTGATAGCAATCAGCCCCAGCATTTT | CASQAGGDSNQPQHF | TRBJ1-5 | NA | TRBV10-3 | NA
TGTGCCAGCAGCTACCGGGAGAGGTGGAACACTGAAGCTTTCTTT | CASSYRERWNTEAFF | TRBJ1-1 | NA | TRBV11-2 | NA
TGTGCCAGCAGTTTATTATCTAGCGGAGGGGAGCAGTTCTTC | CASSLLSSGGEQFF | TRBJ2-1 | TRBD2 | TRBV27 | NA
TGTGCCAGCAGCGTAGGACAGAATAGCAATCAGCCCCAGCATTTT | CASSVGQNSNQPQHF | TRBJ1-5 | NA | TRBV9 | NA
TGTGCCAGCGGCCTAACAGGGGTTGACTATGGCTACACCTTC | CASGLTGVDYGYTF | TRBJ1-2 | TRBD1 | TRBV7-9 | NA
TGTGCCAGCAGATTAGCGGGTCAAGAGACCCAGTACTTC | CASRLAGQETQYF | TRBJ2-5 | TRBD2 | TRBV6-5 | NA
TGTGCCAGCAGTGCCTCCAGGGAAGCCGGTTATGGCTACACCTTC | CASSASREAGYGYTF | TRBJ1-2 | NA | TRBV27 | few
TGTGCCAGCAAAAGGGGCAGTCAAAACTATGGCTACACCTTC | CASKRGSQNYGYTF | TRBJ1-2 | NA | TRBV6-1 | NA
TGTGCCAGCAGCGCCGGGGGCACCGGGGAGCTGTTTTTT | CASSAGGTGELFF | TRBJ2-2 | NA | TRBV9 | NA
TGTGCCAGCAGCCAAGAAGGAGGCAGAAACACTGAAGCTTTCTTT | CASSQEGGRNTEAFF | TRBJ1-1 | NA | TRBV4-2 | NA
TGTGCCAGCAGCCGTCACGGAGAGAACTATGGCTACACCTTC | CASSRHGENYGYTF | TRBJ1-2 | NA | TRBV6-5 | once
TGCGCCAGCAGCCAAGGGCCAACGCGGGGCCACAATGAGCAGTTCTTC | CASSQGPTRGHNEQFF | TRBJ2-1 | NA | TRBV4-1 | NA
TGTGCCAGCTCCTCGACTGAGAGTGAAGCTTTCTTT | CASSSTESEAFF | TRBJ1-1 | NA | TRBV18 | few